This TCR beta chain originates from a study of PD-1 blockade in classical Hodgkin lymphoma. Findings and limits, study-wide: Diversity in CD4+ TCRs, unlike that measured in CD8+ TCRs, had risen significantly by C4D1. Newly diagnosed patients had baseline TCR diversity that was reportedly lower than that of healthy donors.

Concerning this clone itself: What it binds is not known.

Here immunoSEQ multiplex PCR was the method, and the copy in TCRdb shows in-frame clones only, minus some. The data show around 23,000 clones, approximately 90% seen once. Stated time point: cycle 4 day 1 (C4D1), after more than five weeks of nivolumab. Each and every patient relapsed after autologous stem cell transplantation, and patients got differing brentuximab vedotin exposure. From germline, CDR1 is MNHEY and CDR2 SMNVEV (reference sequence). J was trimmed by 4 bases and V by 6 bases; bases with no gene match: 13. The CDR3 is 17 amino acids. This TCR was recovered from a human donor with classical Hodgkin lymphoma. Source: peripheral blood mononuclear cells (PBMCs), taken before the fourth cycle of nivolumab. The chain employs TRBV27 and TRBJ2-2; 8 positions agree with TRBD2. As DNA, the CDR3 is TGTGCCAGCAGGTCAATTCGCGGGGGGTTAGGCACCGGGGAGCTGTTTTTT. This gives the protein CASRSIRGGLGTGELFF.